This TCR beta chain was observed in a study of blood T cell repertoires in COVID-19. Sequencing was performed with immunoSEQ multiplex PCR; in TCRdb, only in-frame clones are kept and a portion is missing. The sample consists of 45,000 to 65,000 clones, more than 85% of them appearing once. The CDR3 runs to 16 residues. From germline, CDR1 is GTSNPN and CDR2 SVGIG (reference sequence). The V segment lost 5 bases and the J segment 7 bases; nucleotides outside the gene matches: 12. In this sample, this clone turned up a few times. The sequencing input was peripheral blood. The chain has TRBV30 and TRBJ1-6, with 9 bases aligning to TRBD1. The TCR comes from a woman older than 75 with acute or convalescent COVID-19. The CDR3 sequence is CAWGRDRVLGNSPLHF. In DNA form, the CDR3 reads TGTGCCTGGGGCCGGGACAGGGTTTTGGGGAATTCACCCCTCCACTTT. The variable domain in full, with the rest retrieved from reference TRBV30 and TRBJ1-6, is SQTIHQWPATLVQPVGSPLSLECTVEGTSNPNLYWYRQAAGRGLQLLFYSVGIGQISSEVPQNLSASRPQDRQFILSSKKLLLSDSGFYLCAWGRDRVLGNSPLHFGNGTRLTVT.